A single sample is the source of the 11 T cell receptor beta chains below, sequenced in a study of blood T cell repertoires in COVID-19. Using immunoSEQ multiplex PCR, the repertoire was profiled, and TCRdb retains in-frame clones only, with some absent. The data show fewer than 200,000 clones, roughly 84% seen once. Sequenced: peripheral blood. These receptors came from a woman aged 45 to 65 with COVID-19, enrolled during active disease.

V usage is TRBV2 and J usage is TRBJ1-2, with D hard to call. Germline V CDR1 and CDR2: SNHLY, FYNNEI. The CDR3 length is 13 residues. With 4 bases removed from V and 8 bases from J, the gap between germline ends came to 14 bases. CDR3 protein: CASSGAGRLGYTF. DNA for the CDR3: TGTGCCAGCAGTGGGGCAGGTCGTTTGGGCTACACCTTC.

The chain joins TRBV5-1 to TRBJ2-7; 8 nucleotides agree with TRBD1. Germline lookup yields CDR1 SGHRS and CDR2 YFSETQ. V was clipped by 4 bases and J by 7 bases; unmatched bases: 16. There are 16 residues in the CDR3. CDR3 residues: CASSPQGQDQYEEQYF. The CDR3 DNA follows: TGCGCCAGCAGCCCTCAGGGACAGGACCAGTACGAGGAGCAGTACTTC.

The chain couples TRBV7-2 to TRBJ2-4; D is uncertain. This CDR3 region has 13 residues. Trimming stripped 0 bases from V and 3 bases from J, with 3 bases between. Looked up from germline, CDR1 is SGHTA and CDR2 is FQGNSA. CDR3 bases: TGTGCCAGCAGCTTAGCCCACAAAAACATTCAGTACTTC. Translated, it gives CASSLAHKNIQYF.

The sample holds a few counts of this clone. The chain links TRBV19 to TRBJ2-2; tentative D call: TRBD1 (6 bases). The CDR3 consists of 13 residues. Germline V CDR1 and CDR2: LNHDA, SQIVND (reference sequence). V lost 6 bases, J lost 5 bases, and 10 bases lay in between. The CDR3 region has the DNA TGTGCCAGTAGGGACAGAGCTACCGGGGAGCTGTTTTTT. This gives the protein CASRDRATGELFF.

This sequence joins TRBV4-1 and TRBJ2-3; D uncertain. From germline, CDR1 is MGHRA and CDR2 YSYEKL. The CDR3 totals 16 residues. Trimming took off 4 bases at V and 3 bases at J, with 17 bases between the two ends. The CDR3 DNA sequence: TGCGCCAGCAGCCGATCCTCTGGCGGCGGTACAGATACGCAGTATTTT. It codes for CASSRSSGGGTDTQYF.

V gene TRBV18 combines with J gene TRBJ1-1; D is unclear. Deletions cut 6 bases from V and 7 bases from J, with 12 bases between. This CDR3 has 12 amino acids. The V gene's germline CDR1 is KGHSH and CDR2 LQKENI. CDR3 in amino acids: CASSQQLYEAFF. In DNA, the CDR3 is TGTGCCAGCTCGCAACAGTTATATGAAGCTTTCTTT.

CDR3 DNA: TGTGCCAGCAGCTTCCGACAGGGTACTAATGAAAAACTGTTTTTT. This sequence encodes CASSFRQGTNEKLFF. V usage is TRBV5-5 and J usage is TRBJ1-4; 7 bases align to TRBD1. Germline CDR1 is SGHKS and CDR2 is YYEKEE (reference sequence). The CDR3 sequence is 15 residues long. V shed 2 bases and J 2 bases; nucleotides not matched to a gene: 3.

The chain combines TRBV28 with TRBJ2-1; 14 bases fit TRBD2. From germline, CDR1 is MDHEN and CDR2 SYDVKM. Trimming at V came to 6 bases and at J to 12 bases, leaving 10 bases not matched to a gene. This CDR3 spans 15 amino acids. CDR3 sequence reads: CASRDTGTSGGWQFF. CDR3 in DNA: TGTGCCAGCAGGGACACCGGGACTAGCGGGGGTTGGCAGTTCTTC.

This clone was observed a few times. V usage is TRBV5-5 and J usage is TRBJ1-5; D is unclear. The CDR3 consists of 16 residues. The germline gives CDR1 SGHKS, CDR2 YYEKEE (reference sequence). V was shortened by 1 base and J by 0 bases, with 11 bases between the two germline ends. This chain's CDR3 is CASSLNGFFSNQPQHF. The CDR3 nucleotides read TGTGCCAGCAGCTTGAACGGTTTCTTTAGCAATCAGCCCCAGCATTTT.

The genes are TRBV5-4 and TRBJ1-2, with TRBD1 as a possible D gene (5 bases). The length of the CDR3 is 14 residues. Germline values: CDR1 SGHNT, CDR2 YYREEE (reference sequence). V lost 4 bases to trimming and J lost 5 bases, with 15 bases between them. The CDR3 is CASSTGGSGYGYTF. DNA for the CDR3: TGTGCCAGCAGCACCGGGGGGTCGGGGTATGGCTACACCTTC.

The chain has TRBV11-3 and TRBJ2-1; TRBD2 agrees at 12 bases. The CDR3 length is 19 residues. V lost 5 bases, J lost 3 bases, and 14 bases stayed unmatched. CDR1 is SGHNT and CDR2 is YENEEA in the germline V gene. The CDR3 DNA is TGTGCCAGCAGCCGTATAGACCCAGGACTAGCGGGGTTCTACAATGAGCAGTTCTTC. This codes for CASSRIDPGLAGFYNEQFF.